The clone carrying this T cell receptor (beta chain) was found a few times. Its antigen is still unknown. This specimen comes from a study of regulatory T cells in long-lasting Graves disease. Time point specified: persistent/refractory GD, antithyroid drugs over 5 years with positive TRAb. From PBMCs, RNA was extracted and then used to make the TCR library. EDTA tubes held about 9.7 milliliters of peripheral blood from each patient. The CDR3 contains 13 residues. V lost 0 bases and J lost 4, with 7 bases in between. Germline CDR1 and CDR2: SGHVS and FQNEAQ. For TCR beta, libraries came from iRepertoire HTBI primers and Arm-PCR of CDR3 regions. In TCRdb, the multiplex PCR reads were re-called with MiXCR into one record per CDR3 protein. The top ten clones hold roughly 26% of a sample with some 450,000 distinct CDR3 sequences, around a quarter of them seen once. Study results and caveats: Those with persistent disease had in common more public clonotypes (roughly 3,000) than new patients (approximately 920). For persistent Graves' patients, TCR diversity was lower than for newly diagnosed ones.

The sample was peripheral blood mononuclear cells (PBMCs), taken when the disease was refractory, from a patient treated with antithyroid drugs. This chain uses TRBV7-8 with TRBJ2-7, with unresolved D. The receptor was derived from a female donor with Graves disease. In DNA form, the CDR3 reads TGTGCCAGCAGCTTAGCGCTTTCGTACGAGCAGTACTTC. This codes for CASSLALSYEQYF.